The clone carrying this TCR beta chain was seen many times. The antigen is undetermined. The record originates from a study of T cell repertoires in cytomegalovirus infection. Looking at the study overall: It was the public TCR beta signatures that indicated both CMV infection and matching HLA type.

The study's findings and limits: Carriers of CMV plus the relevant HLA were identified by cumulative public TCR beta family frequency. It was HLA-C-restricted CMV-specific TCR beta clonotypes that dominated the response ex vivo.

V was pared by 5 bases and J by 2 bases, with 18 bases between. The CDR3 spans 16 residues. CDR1 is SGHVS and CDR2 is FQNEAQ in the germline V gene. TCRdb reprocessed the reads with MiXCR, giving one entry per CDR3 protein. The sample consists of fewer than 550,000 distinct CDR3 sequences, about 11% of them appearing once. The chain carries TRBV7-8 and TRBJ1-2; no clear D. The sequenced sample consisted of PBMCs. This TCR came from a human donor in good health (CMV status not recorded). Some clones in this sample may be carry-over from other donors' samples. The CDR3 DNA sequence: TGTGCCAGCAGCCAAAAGGCCCAGGAACGGAACTATGGCTACACCTTC. It yields the protein CASSQKAQERNYGYTF.